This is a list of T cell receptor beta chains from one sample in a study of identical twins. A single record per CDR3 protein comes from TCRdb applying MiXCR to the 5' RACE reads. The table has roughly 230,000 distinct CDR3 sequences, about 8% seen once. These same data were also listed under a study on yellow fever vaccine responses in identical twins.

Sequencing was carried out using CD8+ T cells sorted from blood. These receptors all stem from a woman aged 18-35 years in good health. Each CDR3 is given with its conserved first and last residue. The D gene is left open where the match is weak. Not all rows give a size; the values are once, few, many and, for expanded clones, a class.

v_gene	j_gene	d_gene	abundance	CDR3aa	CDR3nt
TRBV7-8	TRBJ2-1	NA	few	CASSNPLYNEQFF	TGTGCCAGCAGCAACCCGCTTTACAATGAGCAGTTCTTC
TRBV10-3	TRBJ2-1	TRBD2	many	CAISESITSGDNEQFF	TGTGCCATCAGTGAGTCGATCACTAGCGGGGACAATGAGCAGTTCTTC
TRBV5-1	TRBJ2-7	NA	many	CASSGRDGLTYEQYF	TGCGCCAGCAGCGGGCGGGACGGCCTTACCTACGAGCAGTACTTC
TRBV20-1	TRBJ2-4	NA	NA	CSARSLAIAKNIQYF	TGCAGTGCTAGGTCCCTGGCAATAGCCAAAAACATTCAGTACTTC
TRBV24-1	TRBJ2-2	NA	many	CATSDLVGGDTGELFF	TGTGCCACCAGTGATTTGGTAGGAGGGGACACCGGGGAGCTGTTTTTT
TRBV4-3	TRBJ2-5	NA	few	CASSQRRVPYQETQYF	TGCGCCAGCAGCCAGCGACGGGTCCCATACCAAGAGACCCAGTACTTC
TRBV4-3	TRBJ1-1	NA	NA	CASSQGTRNTEAFF	TGCGCCAGCAGCCAAGGGACGAGGAACACTGAAGCTTTCTTT
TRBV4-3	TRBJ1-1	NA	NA	CASSHSVENTEAFF	TGCGCCAGCAGCCACTCGGTGGAGAACACTGAAGCTTTCTTT
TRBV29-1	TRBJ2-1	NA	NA	CSYSRGPYNEQFF	TGCAGTTATAGCAGGGGCCCCTACAATGAGCAGTTCTTC
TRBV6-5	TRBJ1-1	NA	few	CASSSASEAFF	TGTGCCAGCAGTTCTGCCTCTGAAGCTTTCTTT
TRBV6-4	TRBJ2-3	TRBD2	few	CASSERGGTDTQYF	TGTGCCAGCAGTGAGCGGGGGGGCACAGATACGCAGTATTTT
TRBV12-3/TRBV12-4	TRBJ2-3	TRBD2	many	CASSLVGTSPHF	TGTGCCAGCAGTTTAGTTGGGACTAGCCCCCATTTT
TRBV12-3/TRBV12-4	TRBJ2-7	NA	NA	CASTSGVTYEQYF	TGTGCCAGCACCTCAGGGGTCACCTACGAGCAGTACTTC
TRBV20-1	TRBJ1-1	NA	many	CSARDYLTLIAFF	TGCAGTGCTAGAGATTACTTGACCCTGATCGCTTTCTTT
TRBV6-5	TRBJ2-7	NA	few	CASSGAAYEQYF	TGTGCCAGCAGCGGAGCAGCCTACGAGCAGTACTTC
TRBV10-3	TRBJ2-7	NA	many	CAIKPGYDISAEQYF	TGTGCCATCAAACCCGGCTACGACATTTCTGCGGAGCAGTACTTC
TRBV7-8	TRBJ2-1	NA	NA	CASSSWGSGQGYEQFF	TGTGCCAGCAGCTCCTGGGGGAGCGGCCAGGGATATGAGCAGTTCTTC
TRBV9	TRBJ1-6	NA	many	CASSVTDSSYNSPLHF	TGTGCCAGCAGCGTAACGGACAGCTCCTATAATTCACCCCTCCACTTT
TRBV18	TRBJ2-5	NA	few	CASSLRAGQQETQYF	TGTGCCAGCTCACTAAGGGCCGGTCAACAAGAGACCCAGTACTTC
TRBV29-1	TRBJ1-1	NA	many	CSVEDRGARAFF	TGCAGCGTTGAAGATCGGGGGGCCCGGGCTTTCTTT
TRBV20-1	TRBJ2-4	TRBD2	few	CSATEAGGPTKNIQYF	TGCAGTGCTACCGAAGCGGGAGGGCCGACCAAAAACATTCAGTACTTC
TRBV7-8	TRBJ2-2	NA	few	CASSMRAGLGGELFF	TGTGCCAGCAGCATGCGGGCAGGGCTCGGCGGGGAGCTGTTTTTT